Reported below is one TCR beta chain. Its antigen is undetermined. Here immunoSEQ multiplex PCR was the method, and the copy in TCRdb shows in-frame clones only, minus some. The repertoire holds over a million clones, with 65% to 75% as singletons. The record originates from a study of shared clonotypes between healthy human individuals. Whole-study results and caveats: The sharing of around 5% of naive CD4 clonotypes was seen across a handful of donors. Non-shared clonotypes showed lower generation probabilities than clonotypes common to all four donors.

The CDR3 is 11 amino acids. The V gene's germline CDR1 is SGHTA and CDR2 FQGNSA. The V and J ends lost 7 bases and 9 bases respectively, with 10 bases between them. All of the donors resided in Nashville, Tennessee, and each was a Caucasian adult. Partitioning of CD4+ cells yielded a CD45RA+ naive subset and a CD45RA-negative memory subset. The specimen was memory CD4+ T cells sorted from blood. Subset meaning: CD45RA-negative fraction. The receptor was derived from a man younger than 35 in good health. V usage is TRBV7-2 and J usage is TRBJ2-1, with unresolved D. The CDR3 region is CASTYGSEQFF. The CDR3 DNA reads TGTGCCAGCACATACGGCAGTGAGCAGTTCTTC.